These 12 T cell receptor beta chains originate from one sample sequenced in a study of shared clonotypes between healthy human individuals. CD45RO-negative CD8 cells positively selected for CCR7 made up the naive population, which excluded terminally differentiated effector memory CD45RA+ cells. The repertoire was sequenced with immunoSEQ multiplex PCR; TCRdb's copy has only in-frame clones and lacks some. The sample carries about 2.1 million clones, around 93% recorded once. The sample taken for sequencing was naive CD8+ T cells from PBMCs. These receptors all come from a man younger than 30 in good health. Some clones in this sample may be carry-over from other donors' samples.

The chain is built from TRBV28 and TRBJ2-3; D is unclear. Trimming cost V 6 bases and J 2 bases, with 18 bases left between them. Germline V lookup: CDR1 MDHEN, CDR2 SYDVKM. The CDR3 contains 16 residues. The CDR3 sequence: CASSLITSHLTDTQYF. In DNA form, the CDR3 reads TGTGCCAGCAGCCTTATCACGAGCCACCTCACAGATACGCAGTATTTT. Variable domain in full (rest from reference TRBV28 and TRBJ2-3): DVKVTQSSRYLVKRTGEKVFLECVQDMDHENMFWYRQDPGLGLRLIYFSYDVKMKEKGDIPEGYSVSREKKERFSLILESASTNQTSMYLCASSLITSHLTDTQYFGPGTRLTVL.

V usage is TRBV4-1 and J usage is TRBJ1-4; D might be TRBD1 (6 bases). V was clipped by 3 bases and J by 5 bases, with 13 bases between them. The CDR3 has 15 residues. Germline CDR1 is MGHRA and CDR2 is YSYEKL. The CDR3 DNA reads TGCGCCAGCAGCCAGTCGGCGACAGGAAATGAAAAACTGTTTTTT. Residues: CASSQSATGNEKLFF.

In DNA form, the CDR3 reads TGTGCCAGCAGTGAATTGACTAGCGGGATCATGTACAATGAGCAGTTCTTC. Amino acids: CASSELTSGIMYNEQFF. The chain is built from TRBV25-1 and TRBJ2-1; the match to TRBD2 covers 11 bases. The trim removed 1 base at V and 4 bases at J, leaving 6 bases unmatched. This CDR3 comprises 17 residues. The germline V gene encodes CDR1 MGHDK and CDR2 SYGVNS. Looking up the rest from reference TRBV25-1 and TRBJ2-1 gives the full variable domain: EADIYQTPRYLVIGTGKKITLECSQTMGHDKMYWYQQDPGMELHLIHYSYGVNSTEKGDLSSESTVSRIRTEHFPLTLESARPSHTSQYLCASSELTSGIMYNEQFFGPGTRLTVL.

The V and J genes are TRBV4-1 and TRBJ2-3, with D perhaps TRBD2 (6 bases). The CDR3 covers 20 residues. Germline V gives CDR1 MGHRA, CDR2 YSYEKL. Trimming stripped 5 bases from V and 4 bases from J, with 31 bases between. DNA for the CDR3: TGCGCCAGCAGCAAAGCCTTGGGGGGATCTCGCACGGTTTTGTCAGATACGCAGTATTTT. It encodes CASSKALGGSRTVLSDTQYF.

This sequence joins TRBV28 and TRBJ2-3; D perhaps matches TRBD1 (5 bases). This CDR3 is built from 15 residues. Germline loops: CDR1 MDHEN, CDR2 SYDVKM. V lost 2 bases and J lost 3, with 12 bases in between. CDR3 amino acids: CASSLGNRFTDTQYF. The CDR3 nucleotides are TGTGCCAGCAGTTTAGGTAACAGGTTTACAGATACGCAGTATTTT.

The chain links TRBV15 to TRBJ2-7; D may be TRBD1 or TRBD2 (6 bases each). Trimming stripped 5 bases from V and 4 bases from J, with 18 bases between. The length of the CDR3 is 15 residues. Germline assignment: CDR1 LNHNV and CDR2 YYDKDF (reference sequence). The CDR3 coding sequence is TGTGCCACCAGCGGAGGCCGTGGGGGGCCTTACGAGCAGTACTTC. Translation gives CATSGGRGGPYEQYF.

This clone was counted a single time. This chain connects TRBV4-3 to TRBJ2-5; D remains unclear. The V gene's germline CDR1 is LGHNA and CDR2 YSLEER. V lost 4 bases to trimming and J lost 5 bases, with 11 bases between them. The CDR3 runs to 13 residues. CDR3 sequence: CASSPQDGETQYF. The CDR3 region has the DNA TGCGCCAGCAGCCCCCAGGATGGGGAGACCCAGTACTTC.

This rearrangement joins TRBV6-5 to TRBJ2-1; D possibly corresponds to TRBD2 (5 bases). Per the germline V gene, CDR1 is MNHEY and CDR2 is SVGAGI. V lost 2 bases and J lost 9, with 17 bases in between. This CDR3 is 15 amino acids long. CDR3 residues: CASSYGGPHLGEQFF. As DNA, the CDR3 is TGTGCCAGCAGTTACGGAGGACCCCACTTAGGTGAGCAGTTCTTC.

As to this clone: Other DNA sequences in the sample encode the same CDR3. V is TRBV11-2 and J is TRBJ2-6; 8 bases map to TRBD1. Per germline, CDR1 SGHAT and CDR2 FQNNGV. The CDR3 loop spans 16 amino acids. V lost 4 bases, J lost 1 base, and 3 bases stayed unmatched. The CDR3 loop reads CASSSRTGSGANVLTF. The CDR3 DNA is TGTGCCAGCAGCTCAAGGACAGGGTCTGGGGCCAACGTCCTGACTTTC. Full variable domain (missing parts from reference TRBV11-2 and TRBJ2-6): EAGVAQSPRYKIIEKRQSVAFWCNPISGHATLYWYQQILGQGPKLLIQFQNNGVVDDSQLPKDRFSAERLKGVDSTLKIQPAKLEDSAVYLCASSSRTGSGANVLTFGAGSRLTVL.

The rearrangement joins TRBV7-9 to TRBJ1-4; 7 bases match TRBD1. The CDR3 has 16 residues. Trimming took 5 bases from V and 7 from J; bases not matched to a gene: 13. Per the germline V gene, CDR1 is SEHNR and CDR2 is FQNEAQ (reference sequence). For the CDR3, the DNA is TGTGCCAGCAGCCCCACACGGGGGGGACAGTTTGAAAAACTGTTTTTT. This sequence encodes CASSPTRGGQFEKLFF.

This clone was recorded only once. The chain joins TRBV5-1 to TRBJ1-1; D not resolved. The ends were cut back, 0 bases at V and 1 base at J, with 7 bases in the middle. Germline V lookup: CDR1 SGHRS, CDR2 YFSETQ. CDR3 size: 14 residues. The CDR3 DNA follows: TGCGCCAGCAGCTTGGCCGGCTGGAACACTGAAGCTTTCTTT. Residues: CASSLAGWNTEAFF.

The chain carries TRBV7-9 and TRBJ2-1; TRBD2 matches at 11 bases. Per the germline V gene, CDR1 is SEHNR and CDR2 is FQNEAQ (reference sequence). The J segment lost 6 bases and the V segment lost 4 bases, leaving 5 bases of the junction unmatched. The CDR3 totals 15 residues. The CDR3 sequence is CASSSTSGSGNEQFF. In DNA, the CDR3 is TGTGCCAGCAGCTCCACTAGCGGGAGCGGCAATGAGCAGTTCTTC.